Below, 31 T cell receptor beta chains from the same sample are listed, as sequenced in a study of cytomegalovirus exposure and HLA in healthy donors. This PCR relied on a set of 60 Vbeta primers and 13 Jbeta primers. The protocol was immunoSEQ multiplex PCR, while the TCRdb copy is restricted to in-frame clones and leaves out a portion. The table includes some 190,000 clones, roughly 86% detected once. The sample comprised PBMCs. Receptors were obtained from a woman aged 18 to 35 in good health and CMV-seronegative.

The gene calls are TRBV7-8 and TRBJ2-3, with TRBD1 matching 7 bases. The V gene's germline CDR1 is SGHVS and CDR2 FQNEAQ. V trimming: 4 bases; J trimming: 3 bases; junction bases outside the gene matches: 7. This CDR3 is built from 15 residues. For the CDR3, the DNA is TGTGCCAGCAGCTCTGGGACAGTAGATACAGATACGCAGTATTTT. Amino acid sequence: CASSSGTVDTDTQYF.

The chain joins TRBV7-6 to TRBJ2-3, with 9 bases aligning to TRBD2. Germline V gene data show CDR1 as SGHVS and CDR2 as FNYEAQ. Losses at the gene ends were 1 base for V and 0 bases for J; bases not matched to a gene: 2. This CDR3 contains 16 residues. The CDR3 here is CASSLGLAGSTDTQYF. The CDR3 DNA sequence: TGTGCCAGCAGCTTAGGGCTAGCGGGAAGCACAGATACGCAGTATTTT.

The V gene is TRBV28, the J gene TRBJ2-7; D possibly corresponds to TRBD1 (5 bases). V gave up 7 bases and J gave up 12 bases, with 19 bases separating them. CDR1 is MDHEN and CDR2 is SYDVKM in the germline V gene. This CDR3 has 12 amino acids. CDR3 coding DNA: TGTGCCAGCACCGATAGGGGCGGCGAGAGGTACTTC. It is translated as CASTDRGGERYF.

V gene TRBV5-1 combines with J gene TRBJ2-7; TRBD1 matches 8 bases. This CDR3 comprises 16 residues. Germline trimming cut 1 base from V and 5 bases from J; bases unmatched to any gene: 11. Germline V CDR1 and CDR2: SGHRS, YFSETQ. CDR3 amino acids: CASSLTAQGAPDEQYF. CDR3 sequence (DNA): TGCGCCAGCAGCTTGACGGCGCAGGGGGCCCCAGACGAGCAGTACTTC. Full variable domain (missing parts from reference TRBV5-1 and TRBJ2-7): KAGVTQTPRYLIKTRGQQVTLSCSPISGHRSVSWYQQTPGQGLQFLFEYFSETQRNKGNFPGRFSGRQFSNSRSEMNVSTLELGDSALYLCASSLTAQGAPDEQYFGPGTRLTVT.

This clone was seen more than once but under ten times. The chain's CDR3 is CASSPPTSLAGGFNEQFF. The CDR3 DNA reads as TGTGCCAGCTCACCACCGACCTCCCTAGCGGGGGGTTTTAATGAGCAGTTCTTC. The chain recombines TRBV18 with TRBJ2-1, with 11 bases matching TRBD2. V dropped 0 bases and J dropped 7; count of bases not matched to a gene: 11. This CDR3 has 18 residues. Looked up from germline, CDR1 is KGHSH and CDR2 is LQKENI.

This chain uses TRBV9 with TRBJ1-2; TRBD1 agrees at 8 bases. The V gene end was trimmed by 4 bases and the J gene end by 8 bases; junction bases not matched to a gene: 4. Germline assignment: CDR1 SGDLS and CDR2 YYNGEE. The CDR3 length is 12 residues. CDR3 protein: CASSRGQGGYTF. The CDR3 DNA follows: TGTGCCAGCAGCCGCGGACAGGGAGGCTACACCTTC. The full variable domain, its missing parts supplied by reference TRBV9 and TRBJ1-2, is DSGVTQTPKHLITATGQRVTLRCSPRSGDLSVYWYQQSLDQGLQFLIQYYNGEERAKGNILERFSAQQFPDLHSELNLSSLELGDSALYFCASSRGQGGYTFGSGTRLTVV.

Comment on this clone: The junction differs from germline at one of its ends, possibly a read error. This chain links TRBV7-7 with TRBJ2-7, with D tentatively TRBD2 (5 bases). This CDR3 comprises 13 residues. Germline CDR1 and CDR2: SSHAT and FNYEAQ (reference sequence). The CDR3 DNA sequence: TGTGCTAGCAGCTTAGGAGGTCTCGACGAGCAGTACTTC. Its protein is CASSLGGLDEQYF.

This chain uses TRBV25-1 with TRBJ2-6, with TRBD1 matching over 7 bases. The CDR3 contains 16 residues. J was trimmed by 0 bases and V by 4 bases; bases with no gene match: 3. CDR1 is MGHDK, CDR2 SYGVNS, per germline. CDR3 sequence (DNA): TGTGCCAGCAGTGCGGGACAGTTCTCTGGGGCCAACGTCCTGACTTTC. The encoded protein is CASSAGQFSGANVLTF.

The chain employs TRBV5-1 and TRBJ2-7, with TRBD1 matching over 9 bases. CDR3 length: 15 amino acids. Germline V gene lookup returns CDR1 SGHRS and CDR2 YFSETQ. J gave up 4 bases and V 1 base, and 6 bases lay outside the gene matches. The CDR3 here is CASSLYPGQGYEQYF. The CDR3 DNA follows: TGCGCCAGCAGCTTGTACCCGGGACAGGGTTACGAGCAGTACTTC.

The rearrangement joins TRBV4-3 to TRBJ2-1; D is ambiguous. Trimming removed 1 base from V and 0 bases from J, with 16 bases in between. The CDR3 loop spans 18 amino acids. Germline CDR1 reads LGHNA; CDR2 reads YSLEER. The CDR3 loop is CASSQGQPAASSYNEQFF. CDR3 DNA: TGCGCCAGCAGCCAAGGGCAGCCAGCCGCTAGCTCCTACAATGAGCAGTTCTTC.

The CDR3 protein is CASSQGRELAYYEQYF. The DNA for the CDR3 is TGTGCCAGCAGCCAAGGCCGGGAACTCGCTTACTACGAGCAGTACTTC. The genes are TRBV4-2 and TRBJ2-7; D perhaps matches TRBD2 (5 bases). CDR3 size: 16 residues. The V end was cut by 1 base, the J end by 3 bases, with 16 bases between. Germline lookup yields CDR1 LGHNA and CDR2 YNFKEQ.

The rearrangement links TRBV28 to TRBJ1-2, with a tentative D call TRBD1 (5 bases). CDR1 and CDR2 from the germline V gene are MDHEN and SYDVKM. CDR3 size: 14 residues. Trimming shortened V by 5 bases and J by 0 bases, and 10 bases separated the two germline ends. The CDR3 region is CASSVDRANYGYTF. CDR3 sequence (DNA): TGTGCCAGCAGTGTCGACAGAGCTAACTATGGCTACACCTTC.

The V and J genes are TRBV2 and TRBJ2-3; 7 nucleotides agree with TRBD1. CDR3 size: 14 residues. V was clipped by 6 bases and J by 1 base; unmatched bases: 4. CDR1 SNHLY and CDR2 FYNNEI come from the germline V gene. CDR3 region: CASRTQGGTDTQYF. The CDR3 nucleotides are TGTGCCAGCAGGACGCAGGGGGGCACAGATACGCAGTATTTT.

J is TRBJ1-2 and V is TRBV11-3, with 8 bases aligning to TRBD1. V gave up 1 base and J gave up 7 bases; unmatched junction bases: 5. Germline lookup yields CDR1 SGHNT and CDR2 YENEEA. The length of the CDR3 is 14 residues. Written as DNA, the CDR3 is TGTGCCAGCAGCTTAGTTGCAGGGGGCTTTGGCTACACCTTC. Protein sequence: CASSLVAGGFGYTF.

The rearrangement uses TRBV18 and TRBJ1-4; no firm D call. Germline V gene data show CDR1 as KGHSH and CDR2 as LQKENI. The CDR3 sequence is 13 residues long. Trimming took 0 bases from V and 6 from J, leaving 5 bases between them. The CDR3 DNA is TGTGCCAGCTCACCACCGGGAGATGAAAAACTGTTTTTT. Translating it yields CASSPPGDEKLFF.

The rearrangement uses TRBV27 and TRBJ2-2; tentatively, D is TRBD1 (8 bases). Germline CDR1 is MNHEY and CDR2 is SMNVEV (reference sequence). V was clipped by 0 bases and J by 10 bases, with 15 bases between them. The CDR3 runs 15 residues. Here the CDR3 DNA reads TGTGCCAGCAGTTTATCGTGGACAGGGAGGGAGGAGCTGTTTTTT. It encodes CASSLSWTGREELFF.

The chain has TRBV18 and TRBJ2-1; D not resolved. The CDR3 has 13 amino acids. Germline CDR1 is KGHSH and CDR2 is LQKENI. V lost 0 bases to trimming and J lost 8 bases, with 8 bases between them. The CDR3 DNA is TGTGCCAGCTCACCACCGCAGGTTCATGAGCAGTTCTTC. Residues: CASSPPQVHEQFF.

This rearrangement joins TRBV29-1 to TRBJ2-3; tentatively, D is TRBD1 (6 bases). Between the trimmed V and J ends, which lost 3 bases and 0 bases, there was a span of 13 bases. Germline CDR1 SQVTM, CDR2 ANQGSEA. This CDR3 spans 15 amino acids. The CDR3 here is CSVEPPRGSTDTQYF. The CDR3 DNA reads TGCAGCGTTGAGCCCCCTAGGGGGAGCACAGATACGCAGTATTTT.

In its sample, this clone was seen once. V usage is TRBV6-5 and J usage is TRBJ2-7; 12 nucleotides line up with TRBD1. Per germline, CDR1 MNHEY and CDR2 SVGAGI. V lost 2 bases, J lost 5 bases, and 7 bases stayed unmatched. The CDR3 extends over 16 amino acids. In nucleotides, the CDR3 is TGTGCCAGCAGTTACACCCCCGGGACAGGGGGCCACGAGCAGTACTTC. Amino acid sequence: CASSYTPGTGGHEQYF.

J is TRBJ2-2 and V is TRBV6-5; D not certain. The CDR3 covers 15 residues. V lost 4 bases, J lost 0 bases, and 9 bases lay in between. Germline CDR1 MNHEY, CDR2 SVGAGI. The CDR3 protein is CASSSAFANTGELFF. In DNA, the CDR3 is TGTGCCAGCAGTTCAGCGTTCGCGAACACCGGGGAGCTGTTTTTT.

CDR3 amino acids: CASSSSGRAGAEAFF. The CDR3 coding sequence is TGTGCCAGCAGCTCATCCGGGAGGGCGGGGGCTGAAGCTTTCTTT. This chain links TRBV11-1 with TRBJ1-1; D perhaps matches TRBD1 (5 bases). This CDR3 contains 15 residues. The ends were cut back, 4 bases at V and 6 bases at J, with 18 bases in the middle. From germline, CDR1 is SGHAT and CDR2 FQDESV (reference sequence). Based on the CDR3 plus reference TRBV11-1 and TRBJ1-1, the full variable domain is EAEVAQSPRYKITEKSQAVAFWCDPISGHATLYWYRQILGQGPELLVQFQDESVVDDSQLPKDRFSAERLKGVDSTLKIQPAELGDSAMYLCASSSSGRAGAEAFFGQGTRLTVV.

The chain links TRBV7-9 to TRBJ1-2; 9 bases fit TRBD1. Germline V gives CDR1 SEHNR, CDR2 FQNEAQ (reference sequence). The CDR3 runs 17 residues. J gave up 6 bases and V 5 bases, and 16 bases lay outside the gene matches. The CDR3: CASSPPLRGTGLDGYTF. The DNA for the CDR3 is TGTGCCAGCAGCCCCCCTTTGAGGGGGACAGGGTTGGATGGCTACACCTTC.

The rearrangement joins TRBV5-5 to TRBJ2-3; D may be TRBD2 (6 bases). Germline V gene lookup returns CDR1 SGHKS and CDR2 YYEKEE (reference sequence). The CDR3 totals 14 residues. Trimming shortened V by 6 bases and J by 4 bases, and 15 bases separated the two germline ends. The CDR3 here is CASTYGAGPDTQYF. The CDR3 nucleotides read TGTGCCAGCACCTATGGGGCGGGGCCAGATACGCAGTATTTT.

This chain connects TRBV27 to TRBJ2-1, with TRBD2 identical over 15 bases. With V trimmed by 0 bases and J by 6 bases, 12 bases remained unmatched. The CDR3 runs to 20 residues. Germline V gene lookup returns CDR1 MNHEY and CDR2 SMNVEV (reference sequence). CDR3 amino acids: CASSLSGRTSGRGKGNEQFF. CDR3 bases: TGTGCCAGCAGTTTATCGGGGCGGACTAGCGGGAGGGGAAAGGGCAATGAGCAGTTCTTC.

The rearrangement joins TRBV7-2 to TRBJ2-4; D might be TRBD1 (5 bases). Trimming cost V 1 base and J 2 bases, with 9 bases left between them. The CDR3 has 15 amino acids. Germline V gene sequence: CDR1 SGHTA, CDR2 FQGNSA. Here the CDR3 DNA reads TGTGCCAGCAGCTTAGATCCAGGGACCAAAAACATTCAGTACTTC. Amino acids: CASSLDPGTKNIQYF.

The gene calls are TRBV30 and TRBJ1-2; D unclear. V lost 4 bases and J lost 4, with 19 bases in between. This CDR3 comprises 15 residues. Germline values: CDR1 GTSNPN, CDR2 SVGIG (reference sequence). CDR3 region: CAWNPDKPGFYGYTF. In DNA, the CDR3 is TGTGCCTGGAATCCCGACAAGCCAGGCTTCTATGGCTACACCTTC. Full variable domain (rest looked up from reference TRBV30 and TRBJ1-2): SQTIHQWPATLVQPVGSPLSLECTVEGTSNPNLYWYRQAAGRGLQLLFYSVGIGQISSEVPQNLSASRPQDRQFILSSKKLLLSDSGFYLCAWNPDKPGFYGYTFGSGTRLTVV.

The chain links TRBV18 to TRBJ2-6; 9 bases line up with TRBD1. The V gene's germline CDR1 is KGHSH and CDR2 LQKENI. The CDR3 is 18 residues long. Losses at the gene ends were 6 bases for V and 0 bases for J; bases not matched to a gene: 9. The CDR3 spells CASSQTGTGSSGANVLTF. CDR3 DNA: TGTGCCAGCTCTCAAACCGGGACAGGGTCCTCTGGGGCCAACGTCCTGACTTTC.

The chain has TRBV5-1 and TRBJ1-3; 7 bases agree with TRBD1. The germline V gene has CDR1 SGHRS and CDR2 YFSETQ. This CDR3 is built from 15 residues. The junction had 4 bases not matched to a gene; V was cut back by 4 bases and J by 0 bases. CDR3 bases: TGCGCCAGCAGCCCGGGACAGCACTCTGGAAACACCATATATTTT. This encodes CASSPGQHSGNTIYF. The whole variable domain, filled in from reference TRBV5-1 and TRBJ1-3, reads KAGVTQTPRYLIKTRGQQVTLSCSPISGHRSVSWYQQTPGQGLQFLFEYFSETQRNKGNFPGRFSGRQFSNSRSEMNVSTLELGDSALYLCASSPGQHSGNTIYFGEGSWLTVV.

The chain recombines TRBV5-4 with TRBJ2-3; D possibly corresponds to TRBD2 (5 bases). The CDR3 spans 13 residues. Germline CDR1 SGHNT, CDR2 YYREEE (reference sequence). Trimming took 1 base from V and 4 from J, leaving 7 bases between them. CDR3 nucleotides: TGTGCCAGCAGCTTGAAGGACTCAGATACGCAGTATTTT. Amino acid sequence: CASSLKDSDTQYF. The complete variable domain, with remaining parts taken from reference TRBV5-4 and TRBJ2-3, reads ETGVTQSPTHLIKTRGQQVTLRCSSQSGHNTVSWYQQALGQGPQFIFQYYREEENGRGNFPPRFSGLQFPNYSSELNVNALELDDSALYLCASSLKDSDTQYFGPGTRLTVL.

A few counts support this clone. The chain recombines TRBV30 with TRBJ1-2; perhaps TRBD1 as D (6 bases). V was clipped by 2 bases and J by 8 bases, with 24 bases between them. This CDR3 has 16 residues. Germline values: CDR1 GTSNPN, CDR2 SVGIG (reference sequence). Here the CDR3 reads CAWSPGGGQRIRGYTF. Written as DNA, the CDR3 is TGTGCCTGGAGTCCGGGCGGGGGGCAAAGGATAAGGGGCTACACCTTC.

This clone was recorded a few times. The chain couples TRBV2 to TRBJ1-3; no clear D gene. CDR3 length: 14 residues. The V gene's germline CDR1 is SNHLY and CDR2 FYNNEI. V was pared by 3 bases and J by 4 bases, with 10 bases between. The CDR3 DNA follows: TGTGCCAGCAGTGAGACGGGTGCCGGAAACACCATATATTTT. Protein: CASSETGAGNTIYF.